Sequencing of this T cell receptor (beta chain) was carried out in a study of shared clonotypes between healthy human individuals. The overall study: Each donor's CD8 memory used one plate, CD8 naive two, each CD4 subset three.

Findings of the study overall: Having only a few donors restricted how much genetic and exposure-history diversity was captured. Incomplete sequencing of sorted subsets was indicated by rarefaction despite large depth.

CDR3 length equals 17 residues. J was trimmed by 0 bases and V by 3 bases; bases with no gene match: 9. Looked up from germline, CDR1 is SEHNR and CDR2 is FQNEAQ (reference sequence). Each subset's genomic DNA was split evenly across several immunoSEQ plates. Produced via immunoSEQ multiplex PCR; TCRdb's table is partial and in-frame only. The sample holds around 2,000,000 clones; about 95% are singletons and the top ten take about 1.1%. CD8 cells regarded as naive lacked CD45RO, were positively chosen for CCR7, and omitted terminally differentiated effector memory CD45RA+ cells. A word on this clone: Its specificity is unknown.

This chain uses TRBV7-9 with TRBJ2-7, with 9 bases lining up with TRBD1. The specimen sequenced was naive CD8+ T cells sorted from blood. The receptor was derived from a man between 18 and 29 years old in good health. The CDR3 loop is CASSFPTGDRDSYEQYF. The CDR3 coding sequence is TGTGCCAGCAGCTTCCCCACGGGGGACAGGGACTCCTACGAGCAGTACTTC.